The T cell receptor (beta chain) under discussion was sequenced for a study of CD8 T cells in Susac syndrome. Sequencing of TCR beta was performed on blood CD8+ and CD4+ T cells. An amount of RNA that ranged from roughly 0.5 to 1 ug was reverse transcribed with random hexamers. Each CDR3 protein gets one entry after TCRdb re-called the immunoSEQ multiplex PCR reads with MiXCR. Of more than 200,000 distinct CDR3 sequences listed, 94% were seen once; the top ten hold 0.15% to 0.2%. The CDR3 is 17 amino acids. V lost 0 bases to trimming and J lost 7 bases; unmatched junction nucleotides: 9. The clonotype comes from a human donor with Susac syndrome. Sample: CD4+ T cells from PBMCs. The chain is built from TRBV12-3 or TRBV12-4 and TRBJ2-1, with 10 bases fitting TRBD2. Here the CDR3 DNA reads TGTGCCAGCAGTTTAGCGCGGGTACTAGCGGGGCTTAATGAGCAGTTCTTC. Its protein is CASSLARVLAGLNEQFF.